This is a list of T cell receptor beta chains from one sample in a study of molecular identifiers for immune sequencing clone quantification. Via MiXCR, TCRdb re-called the PCR reads, giving one row per CDR3 protein. The sample lists tens of thousands of distinct CDR3 sequences, around a sixth occurring once. Input material: naive CD8+ T cells from blood, with Jurkat cell RNA spiked in. These receptors came from a human donor in good health. Some libraries in this study had Jurkat cell RNA spiked in. Each CDR3 is given with its conserved first and last residue. A D gene is named only where the DNA matches it firmly. Clone sizes are given selectively: once, few, many, or a class where the clone is expanded.

many,NA,TRBJ1-4,TRBV10-3,TGTGCCATCAGTGAGGAGTTGGAAAAACTGTTTTTT,CAISEELEKLFF
many,NA,TRBJ2-1,TRBV20-1,TGCAGTGCTAGAGATATTAATGAGCAGTTCTTC,CSARDINEQFF
many,TRBD1,TRBJ1-1,TRBV10-3,TGTGCCATCAGGTCGGACAGGTTGGACACTGAAGCTTTCTTT,CAIRSDRLDTEAFF
many,TRBD1,TRBJ2-7,TRBV19,TGTGCCAGTAGTCTTCAGGGGGCAAATTGGGAGCAGTACTTC,CASSLQGANWEQYF
many,TRBD2,TRBJ2-7,TRBV5-1,TGCGCCAGCAGCTTTCGAGCGGGGGAATACGAGCAGTACTTC,CASSFRAGEYEQYF
many,NA,TRBJ2-7,TRBV4-2,TGTGCCAGCAGCCCGACAGGGAGGTTCGGCGAGCAGTACTTC,CASSPTGRFGEQYF
many,NA,TRBJ2-5,TRBV28,TGTGCCAGCAGTTTAGGGGTCTTCCAGTACTTC,CASSLGVFQYF
NA,NA,TRBJ2-1,TRBV29-1,NA,CGVAGGSYNEQLF
many,NA,TRBJ1-1,TRBV5-4,TGTGCCAGCAACCGGACCCTCCGGGATGAAGCTTTCTTT,CASNRTLRDEAFF
many,TRBD2,TRBJ2-2,TRBV5-1,TGCGCCAGCAGCGGTGGGACTAGCGGATATACCGGGGAGCTGTTTTTT,CASSGGTSGYTGELFF
many,NA,TRBJ1-1,TRBV30,TGTGCCTGGAGTGTGGTTGGAACTGAAGCTTTCTTT,CAWSVVGTEAFF
many,NA,TRBJ1-5,TRBV11-2,TGTGCCAGCAGCTTTTCGGGGAATAGCAATCAGCCCCAGCATTTT,CASSFSGNSNQPQHF
many,NA,TRBJ2-7,TRBV25-1,TGTGCCAGCAGTGCCTCGGACAGTCCCGAGCAGTACTTC,CASSASDSPEQYF
NA,TRBD1,TRBJ2-1,TRBV2,TGTGCCAGCAGAGAGAGAACAGGGGCCGTCTACAATGAGCAGTTCTTC,CASRERTGAVYNEQFF
many,TRBD1,TRBJ2-3,TRBV28,TGTGCCAGCAGTCTGGTAGGGGGCTTGGATACGCAGTATTTT,CASSLVGGLDTQYF
few,NA,TRBJ1-5,TRBV2,TGTGCCAGCAGTGAAGGGGCAGGCACGAAGCCCCAGCATTTT,CASSEGAGTKPQHF
once,TRBD1,TRBJ1-1,TRBV7-9,TGTGGCAGCAGCTTAAATCAGGGGGACAGGGGGCCGATGAATGAAGCTTTCTTT,CGSSLNQGDRGPMNEAFF
many,TRBD1,TRBJ1-2,TRBV13,TGTGCCAGCAGCCCCGGGACAGCTAACTATGGCTACACCTTC,CASSPGTANYGYTF
medium-sized,NA,TRBJ1-1,TRBV30,TGTGCCTGGAGTGTACGAGGGGGCACTGAAGCTTTCTTT,CAWSVRGGTEAFF
few,NA,TRBJ1-2,TRBV11-2,TGTGCCAGCAGCTTAGTCGGGGAAGAGGGCTACACCTTC,CASSLVGEEGYTF
many,NA,TRBJ1-5,TRBV19,TGTGCCAGTATCGGTTGGGGGCAGGATCAGCCCCAGCATTTT,CASIGWGQDQPQHF
many,NA,TRBJ2-7,TRBV5-5,TGTGCCAGCAGCTTAATTCCAGGGTCGGACGAGCAGTACTTC,CASSLIPGSDEQYF
many,NA,TRBJ2-2,TRBV12-3/TRBV12-4,TGTGCCAGCAGTTTTTCCGGGGAGCTGTTTTTT,CASSFSGELFF
many,NA,TRBJ1-2,TRBV6-2/TRBV6-3,TGTGCCAGCAGTTACTCGCCGGAGTCTAACTATGGCTACACCTTC,CASSYSPESNYGYTF
many,NA,TRBJ2-4,TRBV27,TGTGCCAGCAGTAACCTACCCGATAGAAACATTCAGTACTTC,CASSNLPDRNIQYF
many,TRBD2,TRBJ2-1,TRBV3-1,TGTGCCAGCAGAGGACTAGCGGTGGATGAGCAGTTCTTC,CASRGLAVDEQFF
many,TRBD2,TRBJ2-7,TRBV6-5,TGTGCCAGCAGTTACACCCCACCAGGCGGGGCGGGAGTTTCCGAGCAGTACTTC,CASSYTPPGGAGVSEQYF
many,NA,TRBJ2-7,TRBV14,TGTGCCAGCAGCCAAGTATCCCACGGCTACGAGCAGTACTTC,CASSQVSHGYEQYF
many,TRBD2,TRBJ2-1,TRBV20-1,TGCAGTGCGCCTACTAGCGGGGGACCATTATACAATGAGCAGTTCTTC,CSAPTSGGPLYNEQFF
many,TRBD1,TRBJ1-1,TRBV4-1,TGCGCCAGCAGCCAAGTGGACAGGGTAGGCACTGAAGCTTTCTTT,CASSQVDRVGTEAFF
many,TRBD2,TRBJ2-1,TRBV20-1,TGCAGTGCTAGAGGGGTCGTACTAGCGGGGGGGGTCGGGGTATCCTACAATGAGCAGTTCTTC,CSARGVVLAGGVGVSYNEQFF
many,NA,TRBJ2-1,TRBV19,TGTGCCAGTAGTCCACAGGGTTCGGATGAGCAGTTCTTC,CASSPQGSDEQFF
many,NA,TRBJ2-3,TRBV19,TGTGCCAGTAGGGTGGAGGGGCTACTCACAGATACGCAGTATTTT,CASRVEGLLTDTQYF
many,NA,TRBJ2-2,TRBV20-1,TGCAGCCCGTTAGACGTGAACACCGGGGAGCTGTTTTTT,CSPLDVNTGELFF
many,TRBD2,TRBJ2-1,TRBV12-3/TRBV12-4,TGTGCCAGCAGTTTAGTAGCGGGATCGGGGAATGAGCAGTTCTTC,CASSLVAGSGNEQFF
many,TRBD2,TRBJ2-7,TRBV18,TGTGCCAGCTCACCCGGGACTAGCTTTGTCTTAGCCCACGAGCAGTACTTC,CASSPGTSFVLAHEQYF
few,NA,TRBJ2-1,TRBV15,TGTGCCACCAGCCCCCGTACTTACAATGAGCAGTTCTTC,CATSPRTYNEQFF
many,NA,TRBJ2-7,TRBV10-3,TGTGCCATCAGTGGGGGACCCTCCTACGAGCAGTACTTC,CAISGGPSYEQYF
many,NA,TRBJ2-7,TRBV9,TGTGCCAAGAACCATATCCCTTCCTACGAGCAGTACTTC,CAKNHIPSYEQYF
NA,NA,TRBJ2-1,TRBV13,TGTGCCAGCAGCTTTGAGTTAGTCGATGAGCAGTTCTTC,CASSFELVDEQFF
few,NA,TRBJ2-1,TRBV3-1,TGTGCCAGCAGCCATGACCTTACAGAGGCCTACAATGAGCAGTTCTTC,CASSHDLTEAYNEQFF
many,NA,TRBJ1-5,TRBV10-3,TGTGCCATCAGTGAGACGGGACGGACCCCTTATAGCAATCAGCCCCAGCATTTT,CAISETGRTPYSNQPQHF
few,NA,TRBJ2-1,TRBV2,TGTGCCAGCAGTGTATCAGTAATTGTGGGCAATGAGCAGTTCTTC,CASSVSVIVGNEQFF
many,TRBD2,TRBJ2-7,TRBV4-3,TGCGCCAGCAGCCCTTTAGCGGGAGGGCCGGGCGAGCAGTACTTC,CASSPLAGGPGEQYF
NA,NA,TRBJ2-2,TRBV12-3/TRBV12-4,TGTGCCAGCAGTCTAATAGGGGGCACCGGGGAGCTGTTTTTT,CASSLIGGTGELFF
few,NA,TRBJ2-1,TRBV24-1,TGTGCCACCAGTGATCCAGCGGGTAACTCCTACAATGAGCAGTTCTTC,CATSDPAGNSYNEQFF
many,NA,TRBJ2-7,TRBV9,TGTGCCAGCAGCCCCCCATCCGGGCCTGAGCAGTACTTC,CASSPPSGPEQYF
many,TRBD1,TRBJ1-1,TRBV9,TGTGCCAGCAGCGCAAACCGGGACAGGGGTTGGACTGAAGCTTTCTTT,CASSANRDRGWTEAFF
many,NA,TRBJ1-5,TRBV29-1,TGCAGCGTTGGCCCGGAGGGCAATCAGCCCCAGCATTTT,CSVGPEGNQPQHF
NA,TRBD2,TRBJ2-7,TRBV27,TGTGCCAGCAGTCCATCCGGGGGGGGGACCTACGAGCAGTACTTC,CASSPSGGGTYEQYF